Reported below is one T cell receptor beta chain. The antigen is undetermined. CDR1 is SGHNT, CDR2 YENEEA, per germline. The germline V and J ends were trimmed by 5 bases and 1 base, with 23 bases remaining between them. The CDR3 extends over 18 amino acids. This sample stems from a study of CD8 T cells in Susac syndrome. Study overall: Patients with Susac syndrome were therapy-naive, taking corticosteroids, with some also receiving intravenous immunoglobulin, or taking intravenous immunoglobulin alone at the time their blood was drawn.

General observations from the study: CD4+ T cell repertoires in Susac syndrome lacked clonal expansion.

About 0.5 to 1 ug RNA was reverse transcribed with random hexamers. Amplification of TCR beta CDR3 used immunoSEQ multiplex PCR across 54 Vbeta and 13 Jbeta. TCRdb used MiXCR to reprocess the immunoSEQ multiplex PCR reads, holding one entry per CDR3 protein. The sample includes approximately 190,000 distinct CDR3 sequences, roughly 90% of them seen just once. Sequenced input: CD4+ T cells from PBMCs. This TCR was recovered from a human donor with Susac syndrome. The chain couples TRBV11-3 to TRBJ1-1; TRBD1 is a possible D gene (5 bases). CDR3 loop: CASSTEVRKGRSNTEAFF. The CDR3 bases are TGTGCCAGCAGCACAGAGGTCAGAAAGGGACGCTCGAACACTGAAGCTTTCTTT.